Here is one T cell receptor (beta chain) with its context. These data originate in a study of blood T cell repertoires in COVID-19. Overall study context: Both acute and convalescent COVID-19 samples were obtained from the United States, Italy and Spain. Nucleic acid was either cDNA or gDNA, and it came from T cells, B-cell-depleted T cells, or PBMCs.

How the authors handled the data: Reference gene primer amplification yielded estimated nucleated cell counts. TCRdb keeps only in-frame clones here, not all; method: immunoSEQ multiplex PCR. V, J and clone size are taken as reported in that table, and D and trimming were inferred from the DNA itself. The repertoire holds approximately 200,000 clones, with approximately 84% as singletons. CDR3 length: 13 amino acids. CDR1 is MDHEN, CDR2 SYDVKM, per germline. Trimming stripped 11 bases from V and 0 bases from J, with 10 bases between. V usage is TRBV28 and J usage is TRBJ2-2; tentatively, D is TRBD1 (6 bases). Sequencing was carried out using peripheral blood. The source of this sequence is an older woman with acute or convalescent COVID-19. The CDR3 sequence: CAGQQANTGELFF. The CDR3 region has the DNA TGTGCCGGACAGCAGGCGAACACCGGGGAGCTGTTTTTT.